The next 11 T cell receptor beta chains were all read from a single sample in a study of regulatory T cells in long-lasting Graves disease. The sample's time point: newly diagnosed GD, antithyroid drugs for less than 3 months. RNA extracted from PBMCs served as the sequencing template. Researchers made TCR beta libraries by using iRepertoire HTBI primers and running Arm-PCR on CDR3 regions. MiXCR, run by TCRdb on the multiplex PCR reads, gives a single entry per CDR3 protein. The data hold more than 300,000 distinct CDR3 sequences, with roughly 15% observed a single time. The sequenced sample was peripheral blood mononuclear cells (PBMCs), obtained at new diagnosis, from a patient treated with antithyroid drugs. Receptors were obtained from a female donor with Graves disease.

CDR3 bases: TGCGCCAGCAGCTTGGAGAGGGCCCGACTGGCCACTGAAGCTTTCTTT. Translating gives CASSLERARLATEAFF. The V gene is TRBV5-1, the J gene TRBJ1-1; D is unresolved. Per the germline V gene, CDR1 is SGHRS and CDR2 is YFSETQ. Between the trimmed V and J ends, which lost 0 bases and 4 bases, there was a span of 16 bases. The CDR3 has 16 amino acids. The full variable domain, completed using reference TRBV5-1 and TRBJ1-1, is KAGVTQTPRYLIKTRGQQVTLSCSPISGHRSVSWYQQTPGQGLQFLFEYFSETQRNKGNFPGRFSGRQFSNSRSEMNVSTLELGDSALYLCASSLERARLATEAFFGQGTRLTVV.

In regard to this clonotype: A read error likely explains this, since a far larger clone differs by one base. This chain links TRBV7-2 with TRBJ2-7; 7 nucleotides agree with TRBD2. Germline CDR1 and CDR2: SGHTA and FQGNSA. The CDR3 runs 15 residues. The CDR3, as DNA: TGTGCCAGCAGTCCGAGCGGGACCGGGGCCTACGAGCAGAACTTC. Its translation: CASSPSGTGAYEQNF.

This clonotype has ten or more counts. The rearrangement joins TRBV12-3 or TRBV12-4 to TRBJ2-7; the D is unclear. Trimming shortened V by 2 bases and J by 0 bases, and 11 bases separated the two germline ends. The CDR3 contains 15 residues. The CDR3 DNA follows: TGTGCCAGCAGTTTATTCCGAAGGAGCTCCTACGAGCAGTACTTC. Protein: CASSLFRRSSYEQYF.

This clonotype has just a few counts. The chain has TRBV12-3 or TRBV12-4 and TRBJ2-4; D call uncertain. Trimming left V 5 bases short and J 3 bases short, with 11 bases between. The CDR3 extends over 14 amino acids. The CDR3 bases are TGTGCCAGCAGTGCCAGGAACTTCAAAAACATTCAGTACTTC. Protein sequence: CASSARNFKNIQYF.

This chain uses TRBV5-1 with TRBJ2-3; 8 nucleotides line up with TRBD1. The CDR3 loop spans 18 amino acids. CDR1 is SGHRS and CDR2 is YFSETQ in the germline V gene. The V segment lost 2 bases and the J segment 0 bases; nucleotides outside the gene matches: 11. The CDR3 DNA reads as TGCGCCAGCAGCTTCGTCAGGGGGCGCCGGTGGAGCACAGATACGCAGTATTTT. This gives the protein CASSFVRGRRWSTDTQYF.

About this clonotype: One base away lies a much larger clone, so this may be a sequencing read error. The chain recombines TRBV4-1 with TRBJ1-4; the match to TRBD1 covers 7 bases. Germline loops: CDR1 MGHRA, CDR2 YSYEKL. This CDR3 is 16 amino acids long. The CDR3 DNA reads TGCGCCAGCGGCCAGCCGACGGGACAGCGACGGGAAAAACTGTTTTTT. This codes for CASGQPTGQRREKLFF.

This clonotype was found many times. V gene TRBV18 combines with J gene TRBJ1-6; D is undetermined. CDR3 size: 14 residues. Germline V gene data show CDR1 as KGHSH and CDR2 as LQKENI. V dropped 0 bases and J dropped 9 bases, with 9 bases sitting between them. The CDR3 is CASSPPSFSSPLHF. CDR3 coding DNA: TGTGCCAGCTCACCACCAAGTTTTAGTTCACCCCTCCACTTT.

This clonotype came up many times. This rearrangement joins TRBV7-9 to TRBJ1-2; D uncertain. Germline-derived CDR1 and CDR2 are SEHNR and FQNEAQ (reference sequence). V was clipped by 1 base and J by 6 bases, with 6 bases between them. The CDR3 contains 12 residues. The CDR3 nucleotides read TGTGCCAGCAGCTTAGGAGAAGATGGCTACACCTTC. This codes for CASSLGEDGYTF.

As regards this clonotype: A much larger clone sits a single nucleotide away, making a read error possible. This chain uses TRBV5-5 with TRBJ1-2; no definite D call. CDR3 size: 12 residues. Germline V gives CDR1 SGHKS, CDR2 YYEKEE (reference sequence). CDR3 bases: TGTGTCAGCAGCTTGGCCGGTAATGGCTACACCTTC. Residues: CVSSLAGNGYTF.

The J gene is TRBJ2-1, the V gene TRBV19, with D possibly matching TRBD1 (6 bases). From germline, CDR1 is LNHDA and CDR2 SQIVND (reference sequence). The CDR3 is made up of 14 amino acids. V shed 6 bases and J shed 3 bases, with 12 bases lying between them. This CDR3 is CASSPDRLYNEQFF. The CDR3 DNA sequence: TGTGCCAGTAGCCCCGACAGGCTCTACAATGAGCAGTTCTTC.

This clonotype was found a few times. The gene calls are TRBV6-2 or TRBV6-3 and TRBJ1-2; D remains unclear. The ends were cut back, 7 bases at V and 4 bases at J, with 28 bases in the middle. This CDR3 is built from 18 residues. Germline CDR1 MNHEY, CDR2 SVGEGT. This CDR3 reads CASTLSWISLYPTYGYTF. For the CDR3, the DNA is TGTGCCAGCACCCTTTCTTGGATTTCACTTTATCCTACCTATGGCTACACCTTC.